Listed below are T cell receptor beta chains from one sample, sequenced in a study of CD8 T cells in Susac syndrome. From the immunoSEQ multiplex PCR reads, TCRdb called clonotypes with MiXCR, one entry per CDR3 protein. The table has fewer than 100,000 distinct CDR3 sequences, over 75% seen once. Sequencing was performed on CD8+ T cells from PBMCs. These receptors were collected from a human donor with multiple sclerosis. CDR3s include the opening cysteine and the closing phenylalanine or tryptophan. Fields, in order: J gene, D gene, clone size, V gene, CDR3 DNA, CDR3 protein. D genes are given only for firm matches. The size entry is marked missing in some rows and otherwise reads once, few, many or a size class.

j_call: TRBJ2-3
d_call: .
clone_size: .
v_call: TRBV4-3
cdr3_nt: TGCGCCAGCAGCCAAGAGGGGGAAGTCCCTCCCACAGATACGCAGTATTTT
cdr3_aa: CASSQEGEVPPTDTQYF

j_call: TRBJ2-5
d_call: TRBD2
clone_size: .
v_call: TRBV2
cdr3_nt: TGTGCCAGCAGTGAAGTGAGGGGACTAGCGGGAGGGGATGAAGAGACCCAGTACTTC
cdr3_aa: CASSEVRGLAGGDEETQYF

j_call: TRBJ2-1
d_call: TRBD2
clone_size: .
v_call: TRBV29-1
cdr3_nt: TGCAGCGTTGACCTAAGCGGGACTAGCGGATACAATGAGCAGTTCTTC
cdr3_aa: CSVDLSGTSGYNEQFF

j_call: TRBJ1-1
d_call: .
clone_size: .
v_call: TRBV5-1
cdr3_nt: TGCGCCAGCAGCTTAAGGGCTGGGCAAGTGAACACTGAAGCTTTCTTT
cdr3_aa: CASSLRAGQVNTEAFF

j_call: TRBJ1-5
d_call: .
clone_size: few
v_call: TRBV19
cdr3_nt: TGTGCCAGTAGTGATAGCAATCAGCCCCAGCATTTT
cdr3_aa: CASSDSNQPQHF

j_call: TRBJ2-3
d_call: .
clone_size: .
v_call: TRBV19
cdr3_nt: TGTGCCAGTACCGGGATCAGCACAGATACGCAGTATTTT
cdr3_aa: CASTGISTDTQYF

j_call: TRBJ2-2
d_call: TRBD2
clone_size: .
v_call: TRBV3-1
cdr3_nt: TGTGCCAGCAGCCAAGAACTCTCGACTAGCGGGATTTTAGGGGAGCTGTTTTTT
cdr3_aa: CASSQELSTSGILGELFF

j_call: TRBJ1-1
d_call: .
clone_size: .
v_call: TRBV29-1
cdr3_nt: TGCAGCGTTCCTGGGGGTCTTGAAGCTTTCTTT
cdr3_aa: CSVPGGLEAFF

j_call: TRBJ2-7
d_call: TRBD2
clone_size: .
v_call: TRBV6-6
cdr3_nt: TGTGCCAGCAGTTCCCGACTAGCCGGTTTCTACGAGCAGTACTTC
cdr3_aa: CASSSRLAGFYEQYF

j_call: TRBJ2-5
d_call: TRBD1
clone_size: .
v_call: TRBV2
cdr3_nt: TGTGCCAGCAGCGCTCGGACAGGGGGGCGAGAGACCCAGTACTTC
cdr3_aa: CASSARTGGRETQYF

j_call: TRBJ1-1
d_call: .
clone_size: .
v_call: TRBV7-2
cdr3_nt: TGTGCCAGCAGCTTGTCGGGATCGAACACTGAAGCTTTCTTT
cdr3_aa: CASSLSGSNTEAFF

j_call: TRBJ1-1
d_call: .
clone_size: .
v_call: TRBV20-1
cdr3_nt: TGCAGTGCTAGAGAACCCAGGGGGAACACTGAAGCTTTCTTT
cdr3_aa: CSAREPRGNTEAFF

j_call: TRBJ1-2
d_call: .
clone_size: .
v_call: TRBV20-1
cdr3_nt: TGCAGTGCCATACTCTGGGGGGCTACCACCTTC
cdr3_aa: CSAILWGATTF

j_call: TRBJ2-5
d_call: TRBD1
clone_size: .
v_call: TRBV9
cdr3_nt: TGTGCCAGCAGCGCTCCAGGGGGAGAGACCCAGTACTTC
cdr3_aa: CASSAPGGETQYF

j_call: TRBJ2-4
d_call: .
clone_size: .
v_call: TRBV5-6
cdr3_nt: TGTGCCAGCACCTCAGGAGGCAACATTCAGTACTTC
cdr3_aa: CASTSGGNIQYF

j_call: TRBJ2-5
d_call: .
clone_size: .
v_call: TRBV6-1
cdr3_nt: TGTGCCAGCAGCTTGCCCCAACCTGGTGGGGTTCAAGAGACCCAGTACTTC
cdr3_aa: CASSLPQPGGVQETQYF

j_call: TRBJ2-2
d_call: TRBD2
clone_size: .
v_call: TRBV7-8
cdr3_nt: TGTGCCAGCAACCTGGGAGCGGGATCCACCGGGGAGCTGTTTTTT
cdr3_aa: CASNLGAGSTGELFF

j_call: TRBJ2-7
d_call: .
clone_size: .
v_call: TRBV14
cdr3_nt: TGTGCCAGCAGCCCCTTCGCTAGAGGTGGCAACGAGCAGTACTTC
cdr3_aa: CASSPFARGGNEQYF

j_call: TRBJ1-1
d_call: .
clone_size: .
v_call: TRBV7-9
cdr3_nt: TGTGCCAGCAGCTTAGGGTGGGTGGAGCTTGAAGCTTTCTTT
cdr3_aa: CASSLGWVELEAFF

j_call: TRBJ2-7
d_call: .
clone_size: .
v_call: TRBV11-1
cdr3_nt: TGTGCCAGCAGCTTAGGCGTGGGCTCCTACGAGCAGTACTTC
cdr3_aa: CASSLGVGSYEQYF

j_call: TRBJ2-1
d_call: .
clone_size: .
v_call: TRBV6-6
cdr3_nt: TGTGCCAGCAGTTACTCTCCAGCGTCGTACAATGAGCAGTTCTTC
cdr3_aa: CASSYSPASYNEQFF

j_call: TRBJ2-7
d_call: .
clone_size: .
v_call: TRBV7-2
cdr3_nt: TGTGCCAGCAGCTGGATTGAGTTCTACGAGCAGTACTTC
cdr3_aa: CASSWIEFYEQYF

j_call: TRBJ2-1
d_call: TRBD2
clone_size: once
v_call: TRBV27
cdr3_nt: TGTGCCAGCAGTTTAAGCGACTGGGGGGGGAATGAGCAGTTCTTC
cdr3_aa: CASSLSDWGGNEQFF

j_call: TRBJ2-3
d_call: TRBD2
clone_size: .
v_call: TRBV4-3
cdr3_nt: TGCGCCAGCAGCCAAGGCTGGGGGTCTAGCGGGGAGAGCACAGATACGCAGTATTTT
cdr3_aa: CASSQGWGSSGESTDTQYF